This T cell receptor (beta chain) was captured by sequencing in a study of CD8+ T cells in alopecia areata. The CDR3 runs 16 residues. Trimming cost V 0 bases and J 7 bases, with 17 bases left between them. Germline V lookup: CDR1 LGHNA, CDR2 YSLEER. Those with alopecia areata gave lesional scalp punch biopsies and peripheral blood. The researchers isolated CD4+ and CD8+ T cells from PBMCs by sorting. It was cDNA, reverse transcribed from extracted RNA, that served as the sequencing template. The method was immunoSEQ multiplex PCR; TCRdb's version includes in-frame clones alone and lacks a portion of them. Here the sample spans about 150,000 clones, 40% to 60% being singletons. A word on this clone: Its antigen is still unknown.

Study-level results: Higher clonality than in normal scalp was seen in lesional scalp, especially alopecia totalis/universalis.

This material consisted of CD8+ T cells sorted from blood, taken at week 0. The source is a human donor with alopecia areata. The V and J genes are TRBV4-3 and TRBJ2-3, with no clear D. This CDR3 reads CASSQDGLGPRNTQYF. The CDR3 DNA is TGCGCCAGCAGCCAAGATGGGCTCGGGCCGCGAAATACGCAGTATTTT.